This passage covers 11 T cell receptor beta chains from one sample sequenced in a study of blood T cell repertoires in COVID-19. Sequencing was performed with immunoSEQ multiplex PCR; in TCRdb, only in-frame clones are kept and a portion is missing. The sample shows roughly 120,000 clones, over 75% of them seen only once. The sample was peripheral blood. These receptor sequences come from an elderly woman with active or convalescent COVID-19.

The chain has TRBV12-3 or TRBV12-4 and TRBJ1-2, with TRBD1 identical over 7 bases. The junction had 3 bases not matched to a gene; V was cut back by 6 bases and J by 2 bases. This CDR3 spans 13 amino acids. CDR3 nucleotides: TGTGCCAGCAGGGGACAGTGGAACTATGGCTACACCTTC. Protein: CASRGQWNYGYTF.

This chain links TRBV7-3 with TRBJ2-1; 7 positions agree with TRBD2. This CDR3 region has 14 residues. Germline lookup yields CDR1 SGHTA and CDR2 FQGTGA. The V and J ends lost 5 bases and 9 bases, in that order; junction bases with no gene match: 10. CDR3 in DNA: TGTGCCAGCAGCCCCACCCGGGGGGATAGTGAGCAGTTCTTC. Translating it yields CASSPTRGDSEQFF.

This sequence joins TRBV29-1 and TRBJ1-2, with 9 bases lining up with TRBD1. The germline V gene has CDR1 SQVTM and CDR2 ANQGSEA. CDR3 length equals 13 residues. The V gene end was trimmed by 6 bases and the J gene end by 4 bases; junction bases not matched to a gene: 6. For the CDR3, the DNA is TGCAGCGTCAGGATGGGACAGGGCTATGGCTACACCTTC. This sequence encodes CSVRMGQGYGYTF.

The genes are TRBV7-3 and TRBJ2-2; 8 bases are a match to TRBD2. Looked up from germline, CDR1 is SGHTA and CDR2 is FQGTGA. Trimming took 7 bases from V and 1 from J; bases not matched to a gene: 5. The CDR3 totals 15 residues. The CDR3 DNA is TGTGCCAGCAAAGTCACTAGCGGGAACACCGGGGAGCTGTTTTTT. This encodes CASKVTSGNTGELFF.

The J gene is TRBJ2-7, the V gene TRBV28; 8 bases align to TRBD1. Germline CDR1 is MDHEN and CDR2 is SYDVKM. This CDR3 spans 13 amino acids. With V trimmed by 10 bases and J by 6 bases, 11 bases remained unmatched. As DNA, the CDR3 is TGTGCCATCGGCCCCTACACAGGGGGCGAGCAGTACTTC. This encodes CAIGPYTGGEQYF.

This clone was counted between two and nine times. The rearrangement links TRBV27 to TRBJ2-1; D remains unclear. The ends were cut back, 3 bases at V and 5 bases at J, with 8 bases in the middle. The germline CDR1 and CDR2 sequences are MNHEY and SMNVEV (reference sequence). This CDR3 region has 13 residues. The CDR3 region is CASSLRRDNEQFF. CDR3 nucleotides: TGTGCCAGCAGTTTGCGGCGCGACAATGAGCAGTTCTTC.

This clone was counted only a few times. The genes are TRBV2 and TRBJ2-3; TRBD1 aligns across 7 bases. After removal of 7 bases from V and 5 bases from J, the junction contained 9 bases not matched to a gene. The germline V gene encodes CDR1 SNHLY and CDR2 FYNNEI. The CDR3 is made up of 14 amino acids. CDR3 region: CASTIRGSKDTQYF. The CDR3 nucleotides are TGTGCCAGCACCATCAGGGGGTCGAAAGATACGCAGTATTTT. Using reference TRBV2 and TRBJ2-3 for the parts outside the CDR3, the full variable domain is EPEVTQTPSHQVTQMGQEVILRCVPISNHLYFYWYRQILGQKVEFLVSFYNNEISEKSEIFDDQFSVERPDGSNFTLKIRSTKLEDSAMYFCASTIRGSKDTQYFGPGTRLTVL.

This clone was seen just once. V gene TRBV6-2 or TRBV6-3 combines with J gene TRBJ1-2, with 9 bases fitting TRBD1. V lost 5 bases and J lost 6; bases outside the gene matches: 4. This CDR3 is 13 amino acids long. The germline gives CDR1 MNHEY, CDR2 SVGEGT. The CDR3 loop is CASSPDRGNGYTF. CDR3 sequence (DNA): TGTGCCAGCAGTCCCGACAGGGGGAATGGCTACACCTTC.

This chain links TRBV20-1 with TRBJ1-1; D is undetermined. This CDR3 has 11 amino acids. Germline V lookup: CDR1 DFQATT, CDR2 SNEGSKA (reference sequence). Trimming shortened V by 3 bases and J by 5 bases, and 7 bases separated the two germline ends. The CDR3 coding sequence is TGCAGTGCTAGGGGGAGGACTGAAGCTTTCTTT. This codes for CSARGRTEAFF.

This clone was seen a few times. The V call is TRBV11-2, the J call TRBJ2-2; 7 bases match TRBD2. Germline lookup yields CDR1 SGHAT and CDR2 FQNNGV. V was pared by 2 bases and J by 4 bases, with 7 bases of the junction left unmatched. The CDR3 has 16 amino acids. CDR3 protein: CASSLLVGGVTGELFF. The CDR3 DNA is TGTGCCAGCAGCTTACTGGTGGGAGGGGTCACCGGGGAGCTGTTTTTT. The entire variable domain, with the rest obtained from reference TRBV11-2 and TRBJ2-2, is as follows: EAGVAQSPRYKIIEKRQSVAFWCNPISGHATLYWYQQILGQGPKLLIQFQNNGVVDDSQLPKDRFSAERLKGVDSTLKIQPAKLEDSAVYLCASSLLVGGVTGELFFGEGSRLTVL.

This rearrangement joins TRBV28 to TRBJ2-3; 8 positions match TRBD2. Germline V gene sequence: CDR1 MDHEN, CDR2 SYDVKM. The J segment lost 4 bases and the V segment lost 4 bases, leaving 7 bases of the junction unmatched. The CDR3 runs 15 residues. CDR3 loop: CASSSSGGPSDTQYF. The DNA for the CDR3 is TGTGCCAGCAGTTCGTCGGGAGGGCCATCAGATACGCAGTATTTT. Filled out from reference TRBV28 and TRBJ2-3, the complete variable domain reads DVKVTQSSRYLVKRTGEKVFLECVQDMDHENMFWYRQDPGLGLRLIYFSYDVKMKEKGDIPEGYSVSREKKERFSLILESASTNQTSMYLCASSSSGGPSDTQYFGPGTRLTVL.